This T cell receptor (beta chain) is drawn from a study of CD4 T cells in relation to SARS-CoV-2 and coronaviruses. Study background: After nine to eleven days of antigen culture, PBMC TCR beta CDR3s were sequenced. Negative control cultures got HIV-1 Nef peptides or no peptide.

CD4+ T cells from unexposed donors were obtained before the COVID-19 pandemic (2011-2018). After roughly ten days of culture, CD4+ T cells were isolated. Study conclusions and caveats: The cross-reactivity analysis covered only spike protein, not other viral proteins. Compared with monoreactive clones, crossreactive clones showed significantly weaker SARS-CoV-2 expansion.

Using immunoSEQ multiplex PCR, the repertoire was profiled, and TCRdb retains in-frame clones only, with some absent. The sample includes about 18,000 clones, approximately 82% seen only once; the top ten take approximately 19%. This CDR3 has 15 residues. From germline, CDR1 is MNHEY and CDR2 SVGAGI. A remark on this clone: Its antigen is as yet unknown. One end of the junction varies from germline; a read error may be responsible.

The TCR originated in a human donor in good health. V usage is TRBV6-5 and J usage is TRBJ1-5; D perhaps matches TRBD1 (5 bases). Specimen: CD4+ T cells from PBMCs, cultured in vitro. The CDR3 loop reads CASIYRNKAEQPQHF. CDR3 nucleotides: TGTGCCAGCATTTACAGGAATAAGGCAGAACAGCCCCAGCATTTT.